A selection of T cell receptor beta chains follows, all from one sample in a study of vaccination and CD4 T cells after COVID-19. TCRdb processed the PCR reads anew with MiXCR; each CDR3 protein has one entry. This sample has approximately 10,000 distinct CDR3 sequences, with about 60% found just once. No antigen is known for these receptors. Sequencing was performed on CD4+ T cells from blood, cultured in vitro. The receptors were sampled from a human donor who had recovered from COVID-19. CDR3s include the opening cysteine and the closing phenylalanine or tryptophan. D genes are given only for firm matches. Rows give clone size only sometimes, using once, few, many, or a class for an expanded clone.

v_call	j_call	clone_size	d_call	cdr3_nt	cdr3_aa
TRBV19	TRBJ1-2	few	TRBD1	TGTGCCACCCGGGACAGGGGATCAAACTATGGCTACACCTTC	CATRDRGSNYGYTF
TRBV6-5	TRBJ1-2	-	-	TGTGCCAGCAGTTCAGGGCTCTATGGCTACACCTTC	CASSSGLYGYTF
TRBV20-1	TRBJ1-2	-	-	TGCAGTGCTAGCCAACCTGGCAGCTCTGGCTACACCTTC	CSASQPGSSGYTF
TRBV7-6	TRBJ2-7	-	-	TGTGCCAGCAGCTTAGCTGTTTCCTACGAGCAGTACTTC	CASSLAVSYEQYF
TRBV12-3/TRBV12-4	TRBJ2-5	-	TRBD2	TGTGCCAGCAGTCCCGGGACTAGGGCTCAAGAGACCCAGTACTTC	CASSPGTRAQETQYF
TRBV2	TRBJ1-5	-	TRBD1	TGTGCCAGCAGTGAATCTGGGACAGTCAATCAGCCCCAGCATTTT	CASSESGTVNQPQHF
TRBV20-1	TRBJ2-4	-	-	TGCAGTGCTTCGAGAGGGACTGGGGGAAACATTCAGTACTTC	CSASRGTGGNIQYF
TRBV29-1	TRBJ1-1	-	TRBD1	TGCAGCGTTGGGGCCGACAGGGGCGCTTTCTTT	CSVGADRGAFF
TRBV6-1	TRBJ1-5	-	TRBD1	TGTGCCAGCAGGACAGGGTACAATCAGCCCCAGCATTTT	CASRTGYNQPQHF
TRBV7-2	TRBJ1-2	few	TRBD1	TGTGCCAGCAGCTTAGAGGGACAGGCGCCGGAAGGCTACACCTTC	CASSLEGQAPEGYTF
TRBV7-3	TRBJ1-3	few	-	TGTGCCAGCACCATTCAACAGTCTGGAAACACCATATATTTT	CASTIQQSGNTIYF
TRBV6-5	TRBJ1-5	-	-	TGTGCCAGCAGTTTTGGGCAGGGAAGTCAGCCCCAGCATTTT	CASSFGQGSQPQHF
TRBV7-6	TRBJ2-5	few	TRBD1	TGTGCCAGCAGCTTTCGACAGGGGCGCGAGACCCAGTACTTC	CASSFRQGRETQYF
TRBV29-1	TRBJ2-7	-	-	TGCAGCGTCCTTGACAGGACTAATTCCTACGAGCAGTACTTC	CSVLDRTNSYEQYF
TRBV7-2	TRBJ2-1	-	TRBD1	TGTGCCAGCAGCTTTCAGGGGGTGGCGTCCTACAATGAGCAGTTCTTC	CASSFQGVASYNEQFF
TRBV6-1	TRBJ1-5	few	-	TGTGCCAGCGGCCGAGGTAGGAATAGCAATCAGCCCCAGCATTTT	CASGRGRNSNQPQHF
TRBV7-2	TRBJ2-1	-	TRBD2	TGTGCCAGCAGCTTAAGAGCGGGGGGGAGTCTCCATGAGCAGTTCTTC	CASSLRAGGSLHEQFF
TRBV12-3/TRBV12-4	TRBJ2-3	once	-	TGTGCCAGCAGCCGTGCCGGGGATACGCAGTATTTT	CASSRAGDTQYF
TRBV20-1	TRBJ2-7	-	TRBD1	TGCAGTGCTCGGACAGGGGGCCTAAACGAGCAGCACTTC	CSARTGGLNEQHF
TRBV2	TRBJ2-7	few	-	TGTGCCAGCAGTAGAGGACGGGGCTACTACGAGCAGTACTTC	CASSRGRGYYEQYF
TRBV28	TRBJ2-3	-	TRBD2	TGTGCCAGCAGCCCGTCCGGGACTAGTGGGGGGAATACGCAGTATTTT	CASSPSGTSGGNTQYF
TRBV12-3/TRBV12-4	TRBJ1-5	few	-	TGTGCCAGCAGTTCCCGGGGGCAGCAGGCCGCCCCATTGTATTTT	CASSSRGQQAAPLYF
TRBV20-1	TRBJ1-1	-	-	TGCAGCGCCCACGAAGGCTTTCGGAACACTGAAGCTTTCTTT	CSAHEGFRNTEAFF
TRBV5-4	TRBJ1-1	-	TRBD1	TGTGCCAGCAGCCCCGGACAGGGGAGGGGGAACACTGAAGCTTTCTTT	CASSPGQGRGNTEAFF
TRBV30	TRBJ2-2	-	-	TGTGCCTGGAGTGTCGCAGGGCTTAACACCGGGGAGCTGTTTTTT	CAWSVAGLNTGELFF
TRBV6-2/TRBV6-3	TRBJ2-1	-	TRBD2	TGTGCCAGCAGTTACTCAGGGACTAGCGGATACAATGAGCAGTTCTTC	CASSYSGTSGYNEQFF
TRBV20-1	TRBJ2-5	-	-	TGCAGTGCTAGACACCGAGGCCAAGAGACCCAGTACTTC	CSARHRGQETQYF
TRBV9	TRBJ1-1	once	-	TGTGCCAGCAGCGTAGCAGGTAACACTGAAGCTTTCTTT	CASSVAGNTEAFF
TRBV2	TRBJ2-1	few	TRBD2	TGTGCCAGCAGGCCTACTAGCGGGAAAATTGTTGAGCAGTTCTTC	CASRPTSGKIVEQFF
TRBV28	TRBJ2-3	-	TRBD1	TGTGCCAGCAGTTCCACAGGGGGCCAGAGAGATACGCAGTATTTT	CASSSTGGQRDTQYF
TRBV7-9	TRBJ1-4	-	-	TGTGCCAGCAGCCGAGGACAGCTTGCAACTAATGAAAAACTGTTTTTT	CASSRGQLATNEKLFF
TRBV24-1	TRBJ2-7	-	-	TGTGCCACCAGTGGTGAGTTGGGCGAGCAGTACTTC	CATSGELGEQYF
TRBV6-1	TRBJ1-3	-	-	TGTGCCAGCCTAGACAGGACCTCTGGAAACACCATATATTTT	CASLDRTSGNTIYF
TRBV10-3	TRBJ2-7	-	-	TGTGCCATCAGTGAGTCATCGGGGGAAGAGCAGTACTTC	CAISESSGEEQYF
TRBV12-5	TRBJ2-5	-	TRBD2	TGTGCTGCTGGACTAGCGGGGCCCCGAGGGCAGACCCAGTACTTC	CAAGLAGPRGQTQYF
TRBV7-8	TRBJ1-2	-	TRBD1	TGTGCCAGCAGACGGGACAGGGGAGCCGGCTACACCTTC	CASRRDRGAGYTF